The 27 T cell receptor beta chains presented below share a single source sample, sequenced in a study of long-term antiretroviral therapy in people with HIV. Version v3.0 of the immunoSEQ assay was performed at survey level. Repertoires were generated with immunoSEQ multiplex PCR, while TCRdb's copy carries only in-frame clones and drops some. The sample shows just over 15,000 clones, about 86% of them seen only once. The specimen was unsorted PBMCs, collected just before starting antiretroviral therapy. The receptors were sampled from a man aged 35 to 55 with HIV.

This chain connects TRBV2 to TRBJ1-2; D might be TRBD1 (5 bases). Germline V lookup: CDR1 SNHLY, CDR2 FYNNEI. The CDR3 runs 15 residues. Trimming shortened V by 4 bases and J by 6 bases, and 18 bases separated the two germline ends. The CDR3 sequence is CASSAYKGPIDGYTF. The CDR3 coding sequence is TGTGCCAGCAGTGCCTATAAGGGACCTATTGATGGCTACACCTTC.

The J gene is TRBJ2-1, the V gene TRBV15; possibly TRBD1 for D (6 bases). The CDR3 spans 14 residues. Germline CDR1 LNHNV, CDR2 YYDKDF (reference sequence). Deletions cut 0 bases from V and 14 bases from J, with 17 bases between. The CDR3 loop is CATSRDSRRPGEFF. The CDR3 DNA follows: TGTGCCACCAGCAGAGATTCCCGTAGGCCAGGGGAGTTCTTC.

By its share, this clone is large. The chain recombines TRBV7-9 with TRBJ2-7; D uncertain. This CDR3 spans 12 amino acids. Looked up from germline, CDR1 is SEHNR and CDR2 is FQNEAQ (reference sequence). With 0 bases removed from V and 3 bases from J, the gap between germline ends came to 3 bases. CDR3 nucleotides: TGTGCCAGCAGCTTAGCTTACTACGAGCAGTACTTC. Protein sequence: CASSLAYYEQYF.

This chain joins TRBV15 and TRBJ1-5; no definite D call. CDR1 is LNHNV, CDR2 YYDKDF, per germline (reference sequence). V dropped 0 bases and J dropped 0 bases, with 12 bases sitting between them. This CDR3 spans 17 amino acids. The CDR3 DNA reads TGTGCCACCAGCAGAGATCGGGTGGGTTATAGCAATCAGCCCCAGCATTTT. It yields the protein CATSRDRVGYSNQPQHF. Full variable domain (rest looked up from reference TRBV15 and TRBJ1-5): DAMVIQNPRYQVTQFGKPVTLSCSQTLNHNVMYWYQQKSSQAPKLLFHYYDKDFNNEADTPDNFQSRRPNTSFCFLDIRSPGLGDTAMYLCATSRDRVGYSNQPQHFGDGTRLSIL.

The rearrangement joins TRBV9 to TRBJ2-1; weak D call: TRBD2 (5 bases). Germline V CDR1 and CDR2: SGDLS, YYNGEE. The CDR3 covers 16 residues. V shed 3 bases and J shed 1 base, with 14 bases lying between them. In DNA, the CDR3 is TGTGCCAGCAGCGGCCCCAGGACTTTTTCCTACAATGAGCAGTTCTTC. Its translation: CASSGPRTFSYNEQFF.

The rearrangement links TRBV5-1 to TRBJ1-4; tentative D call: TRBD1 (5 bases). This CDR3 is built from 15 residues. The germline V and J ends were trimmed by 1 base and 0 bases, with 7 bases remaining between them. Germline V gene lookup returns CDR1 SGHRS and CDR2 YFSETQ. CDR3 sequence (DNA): TGCGCCAGCAGCTTGCAGGGTGCAACTAATGAAAAACTGTTTTTT. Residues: CASSLQGATNEKLFF.

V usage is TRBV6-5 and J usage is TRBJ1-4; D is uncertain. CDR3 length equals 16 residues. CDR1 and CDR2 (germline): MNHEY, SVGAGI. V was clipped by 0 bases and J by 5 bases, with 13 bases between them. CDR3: CASSYSGARGNEKLFF. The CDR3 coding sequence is TGTGCCAGCAGTTACTCGGGCGCCAGAGGAAATGAAAAACTGTTTTTT.

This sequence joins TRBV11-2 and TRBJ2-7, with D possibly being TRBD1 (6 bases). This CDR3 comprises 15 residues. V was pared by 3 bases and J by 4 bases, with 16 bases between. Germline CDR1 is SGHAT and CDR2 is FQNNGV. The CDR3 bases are TGTGCCAGCAGCTTCCGGGACATCGGCGTTTACGAGCAGTACTTC. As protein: CASSFRDIGVYEQYF.

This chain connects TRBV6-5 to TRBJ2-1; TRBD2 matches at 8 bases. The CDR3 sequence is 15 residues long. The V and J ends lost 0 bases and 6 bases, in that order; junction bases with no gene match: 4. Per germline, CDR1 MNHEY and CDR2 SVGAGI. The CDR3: CASSYSGLVGNEQFF. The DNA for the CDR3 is TGTGCCAGCAGTTACTCGGGACTAGTCGGCAATGAGCAGTTCTTC.

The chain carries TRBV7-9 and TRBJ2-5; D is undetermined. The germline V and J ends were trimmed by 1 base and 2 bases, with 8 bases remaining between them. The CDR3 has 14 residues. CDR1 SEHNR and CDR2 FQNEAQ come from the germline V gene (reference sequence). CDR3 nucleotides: TGTGCCAGCAGCTTAGAAACTAAGCAAGAGACCCAGTACTTC. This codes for CASSLETKQETQYF.

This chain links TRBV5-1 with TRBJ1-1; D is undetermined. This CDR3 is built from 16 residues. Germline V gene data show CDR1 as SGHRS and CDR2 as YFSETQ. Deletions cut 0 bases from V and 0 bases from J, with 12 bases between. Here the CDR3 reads CASSLERVRMNTEAFF. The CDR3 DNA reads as TGCGCCAGCAGCTTGGAACGGGTGAGGATGAACACTGAAGCTTTCTTT.

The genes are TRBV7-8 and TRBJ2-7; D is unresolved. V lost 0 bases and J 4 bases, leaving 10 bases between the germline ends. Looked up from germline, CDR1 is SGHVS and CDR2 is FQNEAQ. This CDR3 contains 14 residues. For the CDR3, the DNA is TGTGCCAGCAGCTTAGCGCCTGTCCAATACGAGCAGTACTTC. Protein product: CASSLAPVQYEQYF.

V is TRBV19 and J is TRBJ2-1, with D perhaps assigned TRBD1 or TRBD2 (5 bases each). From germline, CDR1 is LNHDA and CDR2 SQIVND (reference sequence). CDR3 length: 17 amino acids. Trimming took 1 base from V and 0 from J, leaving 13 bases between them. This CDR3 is CASSIGSGLSSYNEQFF. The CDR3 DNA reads TGTGCCAGTAGTATAGGGTCGGGGCTAAGCTCCTACAATGAGCAGTTCTTC.

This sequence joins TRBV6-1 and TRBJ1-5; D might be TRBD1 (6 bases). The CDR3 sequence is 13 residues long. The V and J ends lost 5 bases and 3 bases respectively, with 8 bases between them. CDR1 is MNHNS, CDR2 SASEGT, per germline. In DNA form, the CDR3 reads TGTGCCAGCAGTCACAGGGTCAATCAGCCCCAGCATTTT. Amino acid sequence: CASSHRVNQPQHF.

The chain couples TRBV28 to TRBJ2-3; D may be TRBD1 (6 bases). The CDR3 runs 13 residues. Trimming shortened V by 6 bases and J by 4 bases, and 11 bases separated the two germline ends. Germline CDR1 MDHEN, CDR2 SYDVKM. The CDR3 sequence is CASRSGGADTQYF. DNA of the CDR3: TGTGCCAGCAGATCTGGGGGCGCAGATACGCAGTATTTT.

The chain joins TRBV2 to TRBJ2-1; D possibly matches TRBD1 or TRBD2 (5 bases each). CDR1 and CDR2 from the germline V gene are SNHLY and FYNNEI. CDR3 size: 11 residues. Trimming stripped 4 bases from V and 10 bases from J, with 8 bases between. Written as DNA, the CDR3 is TGTGCCAGCAGTGGGGACCGAGAGCAGTTCTTC. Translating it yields CASSGDREQFF.

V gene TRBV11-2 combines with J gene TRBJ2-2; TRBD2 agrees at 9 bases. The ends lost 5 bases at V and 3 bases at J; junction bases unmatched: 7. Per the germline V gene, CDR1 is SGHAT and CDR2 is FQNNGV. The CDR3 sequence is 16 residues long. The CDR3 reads CASSQPTSGYTGELFF. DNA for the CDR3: TGTGCCAGCAGCCAACCTACTAGCGGGTACACCGGGGAGCTGTTTTTT.

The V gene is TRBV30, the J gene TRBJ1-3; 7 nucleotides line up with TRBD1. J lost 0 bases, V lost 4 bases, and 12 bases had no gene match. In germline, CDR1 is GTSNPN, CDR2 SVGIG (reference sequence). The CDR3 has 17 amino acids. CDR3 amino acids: CAWTMTGPLGSGNTIYF. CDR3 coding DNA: TGTGCCTGGACCATGACAGGGCCCCTTGGCTCTGGAAACACCATATATTTT.

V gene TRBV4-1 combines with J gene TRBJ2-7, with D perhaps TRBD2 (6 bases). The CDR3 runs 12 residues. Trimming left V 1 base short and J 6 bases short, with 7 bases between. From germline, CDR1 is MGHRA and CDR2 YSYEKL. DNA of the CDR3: TGCGCCAGCAGCCAAGTGGGGGGCGAGCAGTACTTC. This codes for CASSQVGGEQYF.

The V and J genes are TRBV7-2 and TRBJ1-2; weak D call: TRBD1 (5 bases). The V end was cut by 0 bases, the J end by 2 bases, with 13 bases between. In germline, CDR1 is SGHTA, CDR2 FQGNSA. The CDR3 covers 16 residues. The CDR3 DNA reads TGTGCCAGCAGCTTAGCAGGTTGGGGCGGAAACTATGGCTACACCTTC. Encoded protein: CASSLAGWGGNYGYTF.

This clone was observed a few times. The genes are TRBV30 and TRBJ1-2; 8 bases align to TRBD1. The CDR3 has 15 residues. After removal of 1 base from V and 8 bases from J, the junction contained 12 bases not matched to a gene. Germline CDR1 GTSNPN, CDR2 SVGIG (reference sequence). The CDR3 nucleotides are TGTGCCTGGAGTGGCCGAGGGACAGGCGGCGGGGGCTACACCTTC. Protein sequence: CAWSGRGTGGGGYTF.

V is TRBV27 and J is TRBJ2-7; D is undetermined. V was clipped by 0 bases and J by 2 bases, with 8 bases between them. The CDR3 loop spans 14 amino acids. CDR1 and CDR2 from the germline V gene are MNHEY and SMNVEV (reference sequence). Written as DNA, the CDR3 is TGTGCCAGCAGTTTATCTGGGGTCCCCTACGAGCAGTACTTC. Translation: CASSLSGVPYEQYF.

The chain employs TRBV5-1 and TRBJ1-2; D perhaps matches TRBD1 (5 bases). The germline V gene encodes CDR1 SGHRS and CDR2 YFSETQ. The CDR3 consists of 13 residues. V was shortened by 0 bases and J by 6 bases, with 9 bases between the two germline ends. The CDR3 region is CASSLEGTDGYTF. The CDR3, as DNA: TGCGCCAGCAGCTTGGAAGGGACGGATGGCTACACCTTC.

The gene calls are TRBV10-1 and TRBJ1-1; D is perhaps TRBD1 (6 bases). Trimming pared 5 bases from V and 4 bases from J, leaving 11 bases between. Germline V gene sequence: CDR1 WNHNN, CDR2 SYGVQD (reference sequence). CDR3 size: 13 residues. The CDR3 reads CASSQGRITEAFF. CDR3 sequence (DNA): TGCGCCAGCAGTCAGGGGCGGATCACTGAAGCTTTCTTT.

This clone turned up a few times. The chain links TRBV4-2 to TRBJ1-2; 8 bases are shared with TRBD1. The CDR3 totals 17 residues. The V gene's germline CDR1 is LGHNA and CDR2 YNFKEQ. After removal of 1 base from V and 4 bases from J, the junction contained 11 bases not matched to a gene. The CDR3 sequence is CASSQAPKGQGSYGYTF. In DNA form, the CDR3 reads TGTGCCAGCAGCCAAGCGCCGAAAGGACAGGGCTCCTATGGCTACACCTTC.

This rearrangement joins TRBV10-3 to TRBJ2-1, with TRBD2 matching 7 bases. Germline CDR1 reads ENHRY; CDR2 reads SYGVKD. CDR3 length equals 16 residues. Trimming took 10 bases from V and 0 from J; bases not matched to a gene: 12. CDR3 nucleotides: TGTGCCACAAAGCTTGGGGGGGGAAGCTCCTACAATGAGCAGTTCTTC. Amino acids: CATKLGGGSSYNEQFF.

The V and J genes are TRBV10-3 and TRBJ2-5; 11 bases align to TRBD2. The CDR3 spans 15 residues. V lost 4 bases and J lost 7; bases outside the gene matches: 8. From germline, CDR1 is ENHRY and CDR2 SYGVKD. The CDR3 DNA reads TGTGCCATCAGTGCAGATAGCGGGAGGGATGGGACCCAGTACTTC. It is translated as CAISADSGRDGTQYF.